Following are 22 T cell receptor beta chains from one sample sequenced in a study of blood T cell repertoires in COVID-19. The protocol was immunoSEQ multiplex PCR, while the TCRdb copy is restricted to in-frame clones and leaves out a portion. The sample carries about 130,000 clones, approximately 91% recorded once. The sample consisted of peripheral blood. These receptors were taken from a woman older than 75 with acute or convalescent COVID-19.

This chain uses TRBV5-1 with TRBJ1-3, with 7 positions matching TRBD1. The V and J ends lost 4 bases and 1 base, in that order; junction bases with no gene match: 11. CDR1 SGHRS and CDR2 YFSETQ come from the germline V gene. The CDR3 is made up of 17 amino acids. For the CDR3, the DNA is TGCGCCAGCAGCCTCTGGTTCGGGGACAGATCTGGAAACACCATATATTTT. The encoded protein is CASSLWFGDRSGNTIYF.

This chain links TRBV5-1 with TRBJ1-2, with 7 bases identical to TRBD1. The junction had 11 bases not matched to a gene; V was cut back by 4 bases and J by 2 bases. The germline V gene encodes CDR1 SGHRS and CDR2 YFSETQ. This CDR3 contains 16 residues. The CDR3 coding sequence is TGCGCCAGCAGCATAAGTCCCGGGACAGTAAACTATGGCTACACCTTC. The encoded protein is CASSISPGTVNYGYTF.

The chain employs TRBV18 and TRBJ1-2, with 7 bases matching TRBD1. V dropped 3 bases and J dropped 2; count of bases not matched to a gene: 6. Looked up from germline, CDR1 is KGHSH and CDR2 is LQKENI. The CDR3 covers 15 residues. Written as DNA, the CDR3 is TGTGCCAGCTCACCGAGCTTGGACAGGAACTATGGCTACACCTTC. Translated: CASSPSLDRNYGYTF.

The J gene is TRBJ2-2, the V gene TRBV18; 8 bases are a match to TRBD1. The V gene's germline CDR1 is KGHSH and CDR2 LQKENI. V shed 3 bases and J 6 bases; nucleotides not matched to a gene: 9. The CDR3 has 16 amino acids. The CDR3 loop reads CASSPTRTGKSGELFF. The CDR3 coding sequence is TGTGCCAGCTCACCTACCAGGACAGGGAAGTCCGGGGAGCTGTTTTTT.

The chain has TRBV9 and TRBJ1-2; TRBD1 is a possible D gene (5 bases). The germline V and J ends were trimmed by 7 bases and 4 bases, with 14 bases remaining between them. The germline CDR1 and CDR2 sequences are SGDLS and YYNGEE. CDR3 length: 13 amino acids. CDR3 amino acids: CASGSGGGYGYTF. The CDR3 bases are TGTGCCAGCGGGAGTGGGGGAGGCTATGGCTACACCTTC.

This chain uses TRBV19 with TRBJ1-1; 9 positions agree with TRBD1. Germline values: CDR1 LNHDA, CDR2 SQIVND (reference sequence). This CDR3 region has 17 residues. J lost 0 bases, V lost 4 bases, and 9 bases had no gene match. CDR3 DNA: TGTGCCAGTAGTAAGGGACAGGGTGGGCAAATGAACACTGAAGCTTTCTTT. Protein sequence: CASSKGQGGQMNTEAFF.

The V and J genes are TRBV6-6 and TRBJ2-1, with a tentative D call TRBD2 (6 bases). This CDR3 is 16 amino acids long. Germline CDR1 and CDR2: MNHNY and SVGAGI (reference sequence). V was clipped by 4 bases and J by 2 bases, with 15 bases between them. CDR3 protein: CASSLVRDGPYNEQFF. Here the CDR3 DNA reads TGTGCCAGCAGTTTAGTGCGGGACGGGCCCTACAATGAGCAGTTCTTC.

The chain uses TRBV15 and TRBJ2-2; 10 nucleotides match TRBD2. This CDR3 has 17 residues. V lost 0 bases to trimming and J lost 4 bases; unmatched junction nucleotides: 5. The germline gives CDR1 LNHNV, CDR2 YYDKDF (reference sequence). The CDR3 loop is CATSRDISGGPTGELFF. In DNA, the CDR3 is TGTGCCACCAGCAGAGATATTAGCGGGGGGCCCACCGGGGAGCTGTTTTTT.

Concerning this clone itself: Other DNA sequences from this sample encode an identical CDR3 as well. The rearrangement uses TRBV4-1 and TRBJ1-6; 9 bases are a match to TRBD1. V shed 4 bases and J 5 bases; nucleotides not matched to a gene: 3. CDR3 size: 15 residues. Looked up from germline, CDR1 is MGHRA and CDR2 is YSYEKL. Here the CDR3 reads CASSLRDRDNSPLHF. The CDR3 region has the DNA TGCGCCAGCAGCCTCCGGGACAGGGATAATTCACCCCTCCACTTT.

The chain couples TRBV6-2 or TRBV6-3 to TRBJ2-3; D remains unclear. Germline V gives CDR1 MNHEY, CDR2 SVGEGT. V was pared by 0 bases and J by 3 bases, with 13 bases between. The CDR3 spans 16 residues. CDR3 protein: CASSYSISVPTDTQYF. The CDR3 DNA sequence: TGTGCCAGCAGTTACTCGATCAGCGTCCCAACAGATACGCAGTATTTT.

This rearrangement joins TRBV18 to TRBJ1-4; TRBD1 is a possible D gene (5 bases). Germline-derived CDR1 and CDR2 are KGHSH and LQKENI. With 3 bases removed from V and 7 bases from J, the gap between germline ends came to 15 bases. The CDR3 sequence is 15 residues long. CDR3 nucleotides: TGTGCCAGCTCACCCCGCGGGGGAGAGAGTGAAAAACTGTTTTTT. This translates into CASSPRGGESEKLFF.

CDR3 in DNA: TGCGCCAGCACTTTAGCGGGAGAGCGGGATACGCAGTATTTT. As protein: CASTLAGERDTQYF. The gene calls are TRBV5-1 and TRBJ2-3; TRBD2 aligns across 9 bases. V trimming: 6 bases; J trimming: 6 bases; junction bases outside the gene matches: 8. Looked up from germline, CDR1 is SGHRS and CDR2 is YFSETQ. The CDR3 extends over 14 amino acids.

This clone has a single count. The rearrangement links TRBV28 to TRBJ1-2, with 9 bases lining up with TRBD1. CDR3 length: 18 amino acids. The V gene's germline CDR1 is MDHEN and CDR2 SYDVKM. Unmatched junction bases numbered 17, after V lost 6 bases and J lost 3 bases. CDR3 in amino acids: CASRHYRTGASSYYGYTF. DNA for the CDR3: TGTGCCAGCAGGCATTATCGGACAGGGGCCTCCTCATACTATGGCTACACCTTC.

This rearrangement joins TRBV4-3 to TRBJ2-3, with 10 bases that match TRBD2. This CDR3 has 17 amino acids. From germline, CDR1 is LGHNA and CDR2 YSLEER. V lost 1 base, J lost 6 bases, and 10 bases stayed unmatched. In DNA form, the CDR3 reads TGCGCCAGCAGCCAAGCTGGGCTAGCGGGGGACCCGGATACGCAGTATTTT. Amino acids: CASSQAGLAGDPDTQYF.

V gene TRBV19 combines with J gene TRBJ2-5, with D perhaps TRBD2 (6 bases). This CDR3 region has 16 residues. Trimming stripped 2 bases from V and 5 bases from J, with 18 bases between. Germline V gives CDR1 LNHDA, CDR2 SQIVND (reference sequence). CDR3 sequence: CASSIPQAGGGETQYF. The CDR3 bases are TGTGCCAGTAGTATACCCCAGGCAGGAGGAGGGGAGACCCAGTACTTC.

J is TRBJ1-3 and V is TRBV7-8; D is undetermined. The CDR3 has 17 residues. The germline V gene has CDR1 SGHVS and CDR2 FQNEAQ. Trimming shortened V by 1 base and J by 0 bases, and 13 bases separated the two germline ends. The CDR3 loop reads CASSLGVLGSSGNTIYF. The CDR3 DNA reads TGTGCCAGCAGCTTAGGGGTTCTGGGCTCCTCTGGAAACACCATATATTTT.

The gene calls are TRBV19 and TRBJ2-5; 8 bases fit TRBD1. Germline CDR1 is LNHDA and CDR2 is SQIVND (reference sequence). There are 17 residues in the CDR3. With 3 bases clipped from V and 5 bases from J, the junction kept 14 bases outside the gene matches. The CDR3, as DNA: TGTGCCAGTAGTATGGGGCAGGGGGCGCAACGCGTCGAGACCCAGTACTTC. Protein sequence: CASSMGQGAQRVETQYF.

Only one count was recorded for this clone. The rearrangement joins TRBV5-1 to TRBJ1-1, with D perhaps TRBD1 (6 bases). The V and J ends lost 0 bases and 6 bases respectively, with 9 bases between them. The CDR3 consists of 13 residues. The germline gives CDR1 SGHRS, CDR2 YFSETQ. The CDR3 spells CASSLDGGPEAFF. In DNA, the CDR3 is TGCGCCAGCAGCTTGGATGGGGGCCCTGAAGCTTTCTTT.

CDR3 amino acids: CASSLLRGGQGGHTEAFF. The CDR3 DNA sequence: TGTGCCAGCAGCCTCCTCCGGGGGGGCCAGGGAGGACACACTGAAGCTTTCTTT. The gene calls are TRBV5-4 and TRBJ1-1; TRBD1 is a possible D gene (6 bases). The CDR3 totals 18 residues. Germline V gene data show CDR1 as SGHNT and CDR2 as YYREEE (reference sequence). Trimming took off 4 bases at V and 3 bases at J, with 25 bases between the two ends.

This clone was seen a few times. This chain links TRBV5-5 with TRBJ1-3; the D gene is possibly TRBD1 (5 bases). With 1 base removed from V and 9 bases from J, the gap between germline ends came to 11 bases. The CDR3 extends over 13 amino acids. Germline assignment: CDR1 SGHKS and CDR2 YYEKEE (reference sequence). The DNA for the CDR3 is TGTGCCAGCAGCTTGCCCAGGGTCAGCACCATATATTTT. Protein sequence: CASSLPRVSTIYF.

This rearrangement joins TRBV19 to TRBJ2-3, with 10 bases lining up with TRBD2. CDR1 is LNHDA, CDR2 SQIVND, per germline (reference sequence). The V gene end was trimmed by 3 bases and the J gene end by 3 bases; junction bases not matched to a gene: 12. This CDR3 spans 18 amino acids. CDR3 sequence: CASSIGTSGAVATDTQYF. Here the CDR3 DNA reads TGTGCCAGTAGTATCGGTACTAGCGGGGCGGTGGCTACAGATACGCAGTATTTT.

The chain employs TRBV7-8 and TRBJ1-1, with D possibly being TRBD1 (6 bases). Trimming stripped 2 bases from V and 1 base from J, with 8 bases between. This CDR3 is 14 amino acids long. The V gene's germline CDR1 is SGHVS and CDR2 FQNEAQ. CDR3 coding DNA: TGTGCCAGCAGCTTAAAGGACAGGAACACTGAAGCTTTCTTT. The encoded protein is CASSLKDRNTEAFF.